This T cell receptor (beta chain) was identified in a study of neoadjuvant anti-PD-1 for oral cavity cancer. Measured with immunoSEQ multiplex PCR; TCRdb has only the in-frame clones, and not every one. The repertoire holds tens of thousands of clones, with 70% to 85% as singletons. Germline V gene data show CDR1 as SGHVS and CDR2 as FQNEAQ. CDR3 size: 18 residues. The junction had 10 bases not matched to a gene; V was cut back by 2 bases and J by 0 bases. The material was PBMCs, obtained before nivolumab (anti-PD-1) treatment. The V call is TRBV7-8, the J call TRBJ1-5; 7 positions agree with TRBD1. This TCR derives from a person aged 35-79 years with oral cavity squamous cell carcinoma. DNA for the CDR3: TGTGCCAGCAGCTTATCGACAGGGATAGGTTATAGCAATCAGCCCCAGCATTTT. Translated: CASSLSTGIGYSNQPQHF.